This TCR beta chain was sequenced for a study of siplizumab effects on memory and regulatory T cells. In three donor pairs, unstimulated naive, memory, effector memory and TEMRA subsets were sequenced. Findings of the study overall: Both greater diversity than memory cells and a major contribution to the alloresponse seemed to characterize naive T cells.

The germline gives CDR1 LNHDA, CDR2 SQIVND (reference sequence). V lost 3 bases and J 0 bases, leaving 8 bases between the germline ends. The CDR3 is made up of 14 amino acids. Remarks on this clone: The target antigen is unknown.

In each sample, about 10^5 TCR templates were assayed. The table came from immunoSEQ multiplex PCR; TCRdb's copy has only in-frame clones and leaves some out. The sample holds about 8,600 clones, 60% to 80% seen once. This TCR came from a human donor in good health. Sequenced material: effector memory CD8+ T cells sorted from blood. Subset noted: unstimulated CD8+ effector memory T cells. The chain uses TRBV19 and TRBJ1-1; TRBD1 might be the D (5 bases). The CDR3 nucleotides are TGTGCCAGTAGTATCGGGGCAATGAACACTGAAGCTTTCTTT. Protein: CASSIGAMNTEAFF.